This T cell receptor (beta chain) derives from a study of shared clonotypes between healthy human individuals (dated by TCRdb to 2019 to 2021). Describing the broader study: A couple of women and a few men aged 18 to 49 years were included in the cohort. For each donor, CD4 naive and CD4 memory were each run on three plates, CD8 naive on two plates, and CD8 memory on one plate. To estimate repertoire size and how much clonotype sharing occurs between individuals, the study deeply sequenced the blood TCR repertoires of about five healthy adults. Different laboratories and diverse techniques were used to prepare libraries and sequence TCR repertoires, to increase sequencing depth and limit assay-specific biases. Leukapheresis yielded between about 0.85 and 10 billion PBMCs per donor.

This clone was seen a single time. Its antigen is still unknown. No much larger clone is present one base from it, and per-base qualities are unavailable. Using the deep immunoSEQ assay, multiplex PCR amplified TCR CDR3 regions from genomic DNA. Extracted genomic DNA from each cell subset was spread evenly across all wells of several immunoSEQ 96-well plates, with each plate serving as a replicate. For sorted subsets, 200 to 250 ng of genomic DNA, equivalent to tens of thousands of T cell genomes, went into each replicate PCR. The purified libraries were quantified using a Qubit 3.0 fluorometer, sized with a Bioanalyzer 2100, and then quantified again using the KAPA Library Quantification kit. Every immunoSEQ 96-well plate was sequenced on a separate single-read 150-cycle Illumina NextSeq 550 flow cell. As for how the authors treated the data: The immunoSEQ output contained only junctional sequences without quality scores, so filtering could not match that applied to full-length reads. To assign V/J genes and CDR3, sequences were annotated against IMGT germline references using PyIR, a Python wrapper for IgBLAST v1.9. Reads were removed for weak V/J assignments (E-value above 1e-6), missing CDR3, stop codons, out-of-frame junctions, or ambiguous translated residues. V3J clonotypes were defined as sequences sharing the same inferred V gene, J gene, and CDR3 amino acid sequence. To compute the percentage overlap between repertoires, the number of shared unique clonotypes was divided by the size of the smaller repertoire. RTK rarefaction, the Chao1 estimator, and Recon v2.1 estimates of unobserved clonotypes were used to assess repertoire richness. OLGA was used to compute generation probabilities for all TCRbeta clonotypes that the gDNA method yielded from a handful of donors. Sourced from immuneACCESS, this table was stored by TCRdb with only in-frame sequences that have V and J called. A share of the clones is absent; for the studies checked, an unresolved V gene accounts for under half, and the remainder has no known explanation. From that table come the V and J calls and clone size; the DNA was used to work out D and trimming. For this sample there are around 1.1 million clones; roughly 80% appear just once. 0.89% of the sample goes to the ten largest clones.

Between the V and J ends, shortened by 0 bases and 10 bases respectively, the junction contains 19 bases. CDR1 and CDR2, per the germline V gene, are MGHRA and YSYEKL. CDR3 length: 16 amino acids, cysteine to phenylalanine. Here the CDR3 DNA is all that survives: 48 bases in frame from base 1. The investigation overall reported the following: Based on pairwise subsampling, the degree of clonotype sharing among donors was expected to be affected by sequencing depth. Higher generation probabilities were observed for clonotypes shared by all four sorted-subset donors than for non-shared clonotypes. Even with the large sequencing depth, rarefaction of the sorted-subset datasets indicated that sequencing was incomplete. Sharing across a few donors was observed for around 5% of naive CD4, over 3% of naive CD8, over 2% of memory CD4, and 0.4% of memory CD8 clonotypes. Because the study included only a small number of donors, the genetic and exposure-history diversity represented was limited. Larger estimated clonotype richness was generally found for naive subsets than for memory subsets. Sampling was limited to blood, and TCR repertoires in tissue likely differ from TCR repertoires in blood.

Donors were healthy HIV-negative adults with no recently reported acute infections or vaccinations. Only Caucasian adults living in Nashville, Tennessee, USA were represented among the donors. CD4+ T cells were enriched through magnetic negative selection, after which naive cells were positively selected on CD45RA and the remaining negative fraction served as the memory subset. Blood was obtained by leukapheresis, after which PBMCs were separated by Ficoll-Histopaque density gradient centrifugation and cryopreserved in liquid nitrogen vapor phase. Purity and quantity of every magnetically sorted T cell population were checked by analytical flow cytometry. Genomic DNA was isolated from every sorted fraction and measured by UV absorbance on a Nanodrop 2000c.

Material for sequencing was memory CD4+ T cells from PBMCs. The sample's cell subset or site, from its label and the paper: CD45RA-negative fraction. This receptor was obtained from a man in his late teens or twenties in good health. Some clones in this sample may be carry-over from other donors' samples. This sequence uses TRBV4-1 and TRBJ2-1, with TRBD1 as a weak D call on 5 bases. CDR3 loop: CASSQDWGSKGGEQFF. The base sequence is TGCGCCAGCAGCCAAGATTGGGGCTCGAAGGGTGGGGAGCAGTTCTTC.